The 31 T cell receptor beta chains below come from one sample, sequenced in a study of cytomegalovirus exposure and HLA in healthy donors. Profiled with immunoSEQ multiplex PCR; TCRdb holds only in-frame clones, not every one. Here the sample spans approximately 270,000 clones, more than 85% being singletons. The sequenced material came from PBMCs. Receptors originate from a man between 18 and 29 years old in good health and CMV-seropositive.

This sequence joins TRBV2 and TRBJ2-7; either TRBD1 or TRBD2 may fit D (5 bases each). From germline, CDR1 is SNHLY and CDR2 FYNNEI. Trimming stripped 5 bases from V and 9 bases from J, with 26 bases between. The length of the CDR3 is 16 residues. As DNA, the CDR3 is TGTGCCAGCAGTATCGGGACGATACTTTCCACGGACGTGCAGTACTTC. It yields the protein CASSIGTILSTDVQYF.

The CDR3 sequence is CASSLVMSWEGPDTQYF. DNA for the CDR3: TGTGCCAGCAGCTTGGTAATGTCATGGGAGGGGCCAGATACGCAGTATTTT. J is TRBJ2-3 and V is TRBV5-6; TRBD2 matches 7 bases. The CDR3 sequence is 17 residues long. V gave up 0 bases and J gave up 4 bases; unmatched junction bases: 11. Germline CDR1 is SGHDT and CDR2 is YYEEEE.

V gene TRBV2 combines with J gene TRBJ1-1; 10 bases agree with TRBD1. The CDR3 spans 13 residues. V trimming: 4 bases; J trimming: 5 bases; junction bases outside the gene matches: 1. Per the germline V gene, CDR1 is SNHLY and CDR2 is FYNNEI. The CDR3 spells CASSGQGATEAFF. The CDR3 DNA reads as TGTGCCAGCAGTGGACAGGGGGCTACTGAAGCTTTCTTT.

CDR3 sequence: CASSQGAGMSYEQYF. The CDR3 DNA is TGCGCCAGCAGCCAAGGGGCAGGGATGTCCTACGAGCAGTACTTC. This sequence joins TRBV5-1 and TRBJ2-7, with D possibly being TRBD1 (5 bases). The CDR3 spans 15 residues. Germline CDR1 is SGHRS and CDR2 is YFSETQ. V lost 4 bases and J 1 base, leaving 15 bases between the germline ends. Combining the CDR3 with reference TRBV5-1 and TRBJ2-7 gives the whole variable domain KAGVTQTPRYLIKTRGQQVTLSCSPISGHRSVSWYQQTPGQGLQFLFEYFSETQRNKGNFPGRFSGRQFSNSRSEMNVSTLELGDSALYLCASSQGAGMSYEQYFGPGTRLTVT.

This chain uses TRBV27 with TRBJ2-1, with D perhaps matching TRBD2 (6 bases). Germline V CDR1 and CDR2: MNHEY, SMNVEV (reference sequence). The CDR3 runs 14 residues. The V end lost 8 bases, the J end lost 0 bases, and 11 bases lay between the germline ends. The CDR3 DNA reads as TGTGCCAGCGGCGGGGTGCCCTCCTACAATGAGCAGTTCTTC. Translated, it gives CASGGVPSYNEQFF.

This clone was counted once. V is TRBV5-8 and J is TRBJ2-7; TRBD1 agrees at 9 bases. CDR3 length: 15 residues. Per the germline V gene, CDR1 is SGHTS and CDR2 is YDEGEE. V lost 3 bases to trimming and J lost 3 bases; unmatched junction nucleotides: 7. The DNA for the CDR3 is TGTGCCAGCAGCTGGGGGACAGGGATCATCTACGAGCAGTACTTC. This gives the protein CASSWGTGIIYEQYF.

The J gene is TRBJ2-1, the V gene TRBV5-3; TRBD2 agrees at 7 bases. TRBV5-3 is designated an ORF whose function remains uncertain. After removal of 1 base from V and 1 base from J, the junction contained 5 bases not matched to a gene. The CDR3 length is 16 residues. The CDR3 spells CARSLIGRWSYNEQFF. The CDR3, as DNA: TGTGCCAGAAGCTTGATCGGGAGGTGGTCCTACAATGAGCAGTTCTTC.

The chain couples TRBV6-5 to TRBJ2-7, with 7 nucleotides matching TRBD2. Germline loops: CDR1 MNHEY, CDR2 SVGAGI. The CDR3 has 14 amino acids. Trimming took 5 bases from V and 3 from J; bases not matched to a gene: 7. As DNA, the CDR3 is TGTGCCAGCAGTCGGTCACGCGGGAGCTACGAGCAGTACTTC. The encoded protein is CASSRSRGSYEQYF.

The V and J genes are TRBV6-4 and TRBJ1-1; 11 positions agree with TRBD1. This CDR3 is 17 amino acids long. From germline, CDR1 is MRHNA and CDR2 SNTAGT. V trimming: 2 bases; J trimming: 0 bases; junction bases outside the gene matches: 5. The CDR3: CASSDGGTGGMNTEAFF. CDR3 sequence (DNA): TGTGCCAGCAGTGACGGGGGGACAGGGGGAATGAACACTGAAGCTTTCTTT.

This clone was counted between two and nine times. The chain has TRBV19 and TRBJ1-5; D is ambiguous. CDR3 length: 15 amino acids. Germline CDR1 LNHDA, CDR2 SQIVND (reference sequence). Between the trimmed V and J ends, which lost 3 bases and 2 bases, there was a span of 11 bases. The CDR3 reads CASSIGLRGNQPQHF. The CDR3 bases are TGTGCCAGTAGTATCGGATTGAGGGGCAATCAGCCCCAGCATTTT.

This rearrangement joins TRBV7-9 to TRBJ2-2, with D perhaps matching TRBD1 (6 bases). The germline V gene has CDR1 SEHNR and CDR2 FQNEAQ (reference sequence). Trimming cost V 4 bases and J 1 base, with 19 bases left between them. CDR3 length: 18 residues. For the CDR3, the DNA is TGTGCCAGCAGCTCGACAACTACGGGACACTGGAACACCGGGGAGCTGTTTTTT. Translated, it gives CASSSTTTGHWNTGELFF. Together with reference TRBV7-9 and TRBJ2-2, the CDR3 gives the full variable domain: DTGVSQNPRHKITKRGQNVTFRCDPISEHNRLYWYRQTLGQGPEFLTYFQNEAQLEKSRLLSDRFSAERPKGSFSTLEIQRTEQGDSAMYLCASSSTTTGHWNTGELFFGEGSRLTVL.

The sample holds one count of this clone. CDR3 coding DNA: TGTGCCAGCAGCTTCGGTGGAGGTTCAGACGTCCTGACTTTC. Translating gives CASSFGGGSDVLTF. This sequence joins TRBV7-6 and TRBJ2-6; a weak D match, TRBD2 (5 bases). This CDR3 has 14 residues. The germline V and J ends were trimmed by 3 bases and 11 bases, with 14 bases remaining between them. Germline CDR1 SGHVS, CDR2 FNYEAQ.

The chain is built from TRBV5-1 and TRBJ1-4; TRBD1 aligns across 7 bases. V dropped 4 bases and J dropped 7; count of bases not matched to a gene: 7. CDR3 length: 14 amino acids. Germline CDR1 SGHRS, CDR2 YFSETQ. The CDR3 sequence is CASSRDRSSEKLFF. The DNA of the CDR3 is TGCGCCAGCAGCCGGGACAGAAGTAGTGAAAAACTGTTTTTT.

This clone was observed once. The V call is TRBV9, the J call TRBJ2-7, with TRBD2 identical over 11 bases. Germline trimming cut 2 bases from V and 0 bases from J; bases unmatched to any gene: 4. The CDR3 consists of 16 residues. Looked up from germline, CDR1 is SGDLS and CDR2 is YYNGEE. The DNA of the CDR3 is TGTGCCAGCAGCGTGGGACTAGCGGAACCCTCCTACGAGCAGTACTTC. This encodes CASSVGLAEPSYEQYF.

The J gene is TRBJ1-1, the V gene TRBV5-5; 7 bases fit TRBD1. Looked up from germline, CDR1 is SGHKS and CDR2 is YYEKEE (reference sequence). Germline trimming cut 0 bases from V and 1 base from J; bases unmatched to any gene: 6. The CDR3 runs to 16 residues. The CDR3 DNA sequence: TGTGCCAGCAGCTTGGGGGTAGGACAGGCGAACACTGAAGCTTTCTTT. This translates into CASSLGVGQANTEAFF.

The chain links TRBV25-1 to TRBJ2-1; D not resolved. CDR3 size: 14 residues. Trimming cost V 5 bases and J 3 bases, with 11 bases left between them. Germline CDR1 reads MGHDK; CDR2 reads SYGVNS. The CDR3 spells CASSLSNFYNEQFF. For the CDR3, the DNA is TGTGCCAGCAGTTTAAGCAACTTCTACAATGAGCAGTTCTTC. Full variable domain (missing parts from reference TRBV25-1 and TRBJ2-1): EADIYQTPRYLVIGTGKKITLECSQTMGHDKMYWYQQDPGMELHLIHYSYGVNSTEKGDLSSESTVSRIRTEHFPLTLESARPSHTSQYLCASSLSNFYNEQFFGPGTRLTVL.

The chain joins TRBV28 to TRBJ2-7, with D hard to call. The V end was cut by 1 base, the J end by 6 bases, with 13 bases between. Germline V gives CDR1 MDHEN, CDR2 SYDVKM. CDR3 length: 14 amino acids. The CDR3 coding sequence is TGTGCCAGCAGTTTATCTACACCGATCCGCGAGCAGTACTTC. Its protein product is CASSLSTPIREQYF.

The sample holds a few counts of this clone. The rearrangement uses TRBV19 and TRBJ2-1; 10 bases line up with TRBD2. Germline V gene data show CDR1 as LNHDA and CDR2 as SQIVND (reference sequence). The CDR3 is 15 residues long. The trim removed 5 bases at V and 6 bases at J, leaving 7 bases unmatched. CDR3 loop: CASSVTTSGINEQFF. The CDR3, as DNA: TGTGCCAGTAGTGTTACCACTAGCGGGATCAATGAGCAGTTCTTC. The full variable domain, completed using reference TRBV19 and TRBJ2-1, is DGGITQSPKYLFRKEGQNVTLSCEQNLNHDAMYWYRQDPGQGLRLIYYSQIVNDFQKGDIAEGYSVSREKKESFPLTVTSAQKNPTAFYLCASSVTTSGINEQFFGPGTRLTVL.

This chain connects TRBV6-4 to TRBJ2-5; D might be TRBD1 or TRBD2, each matching 5 bases. Germline V gene lookup returns CDR1 MRHNA and CDR2 SNTAGT. CDR3 size: 13 residues. V was shortened by 7 bases and J by 6 bases, with 15 bases between the two germline ends. The CDR3 spells CASKVEGLKTQYF. CDR3 nucleotide sequence: TGTGCCAGCAAGGTTGAGGGGTTGAAGACCCAGTACTTC.

V gene TRBV7-3 combines with J gene TRBJ2-1; possible D gene TRBD1, 7 bases. V lost 6 bases and J 7 bases, leaving 22 bases between the germline ends. Per the germline V gene, CDR1 is SGHTA and CDR2 is FQGTGA. The length of the CDR3 is 16 residues. The CDR3 nucleotides read TGTGCCAGCAGTTCCATCGGTGGCAGGGGGGAGAATGAGCAGTTCTTC. It specifies CASSSIGGRGENEQFF.

The chain links TRBV5-1 to TRBJ2-1, with 8 bases that match TRBD1. Germline CDR1 is SGHRS and CDR2 is YFSETQ. This CDR3 spans 15 amino acids. V was clipped by 2 bases and J by 2 bases; unmatched bases: 3. The CDR3 DNA is TGCGCCAGCAGCTTCGACAGGGGCGCCTACAATGAGCAGTTCTTC. Protein sequence: CASSFDRGAYNEQFF.

The chain uses TRBV7-3 and TRBJ2-3, with D maybe TRBD2 (6 bases). V was clipped by 2 bases and J by 0 bases, with 9 bases between them. The germline CDR1 and CDR2 sequences are SGHTA and FQGTGA. The CDR3 is 15 amino acids. This CDR3 reads CASSLGSGSTDTQYF. In DNA form, the CDR3 reads TGTGCCAGCAGCTTAGGCAGCGGGAGCACAGATACGCAGTATTTT. Together with reference TRBV7-3 and TRBJ2-3, the CDR3 gives the full variable domain: GAGVSQTPSNKVTEKGKYVELRCDPISGHTALYWYRQSLGQGPEFLIYFQGTGAADDSGLPNDRFFAVRPEGSVSTLKIQRTERGDSAVYLCASSLGSGSTDTQYFGPGTRLTVL.

The table lists this clone with a count of one. This chain uses TRBV30 with TRBJ2-1, with D possibly TRBD2 on 6 matching bases. CDR3 length: 13 residues. The germline V and J ends were trimmed by 2 bases and 9 bases, with 14 bases remaining between them. CDR1 and CDR2 (germline): GTSNPN, SVGIG (reference sequence). CDR3 sequence reads: CAWSPRTGGEQFF. CDR3 nucleotide sequence: TGTGCCTGGAGTCCCCGAACCGGGGGTGAGCAGTTCTTC.

The chain carries TRBV9 and TRBJ2-1; TRBD2 agrees at 14 bases. In germline, CDR1 is SGDLS, CDR2 YYNGEE. The CDR3 has 16 residues. J lost 5 bases, V lost 4 bases, and 5 bases had no gene match. For the CDR3, the DNA is TGTGCCAGCAGCTCCCCGACTAGCGGGAGGGACAATGAGCAGTTCTTC. Protein: CASSSPTSGRDNEQFF.

This chain joins TRBV28 and TRBJ1-5; perhaps TRBD1 as D (5 bases). CDR1 is MDHEN and CDR2 is SYDVKM in the germline V gene. The CDR3 contains 14 residues. V was clipped by 5 bases and J by 3 bases, with 11 bases between them. The CDR3 sequence is CASSLGTVNQPQHF. The CDR3 DNA follows: TGTGCCAGCAGTCTCGGGACGGTCAATCAGCCCCAGCATTTT.

The chain uses TRBV13 and TRBJ2-1; 7 nucleotides align to TRBD1. Germline values: CDR1 PRHDT, CDR2 FYEKMQ (reference sequence). The CDR3 runs 15 residues. V lost 4 bases and J lost 10; bases outside the gene matches: 13. The CDR3 spells CASSSKGGEGGEQFF. The CDR3 coding sequence is TGTGCCAGCAGCTCTAAAGGCGGAGAAGGGGGCGAGCAGTTCTTC.

This chain uses TRBV7-3 with TRBJ2-1, with D tentatively TRBD1 or TRBD2 (5 bases each). Trimming took off 6 bases at V and 7 bases at J, with 22 bases between the two ends. This CDR3 is 16 amino acids long. Germline CDR1 SGHTA, CDR2 FQGTGA. CDR3 loop: CASSLRVGPQTNEQFF. CDR3 DNA sequence: TGTGCCAGCAGTTTGAGGGTGGGGCCCCAGACGAATGAGCAGTTCTTC.

This clone was observed a few times. The genes are TRBV30 and TRBJ2-1, with TRBD1 identical over 11 bases. The CDR3 runs to 13 residues. Trimming removed 5 bases from V and 9 bases from J; junction bases left unmatched: 6. The germline CDR1 and CDR2 sequences are GTSNPN and SVGIG (reference sequence). The CDR3 region is CAWEDRGLGEQFF. CDR3 nucleotide sequence: TGTGCCTGGGAGGACAGGGGGCTCGGTGAGCAGTTCTTC.

The J gene is TRBJ2-7, the V gene TRBV2, with 8 positions matching TRBD2. Per the germline V gene, CDR1 is SNHLY and CDR2 is FYNNEI. The CDR3 runs to 13 residues. V shed 8 bases, J shed 2 bases, and the junction held 5 bases outside the gene matches. The CDR3, as DNA: TGTGCCAGCGGCCGACTAGCGACCTACGAGCAGTACTTC. It is translated as CASGRLATYEQYF.

The chain recombines TRBV6-1 with TRBJ1-4; D might be TRBD1 (5 bases). The CDR3 has 15 residues. Germline lookup yields CDR1 MNHNS and CDR2 SASEGT. With 6 bases removed from V and 3 bases from J, the gap between germline ends came to 14 bases. As DNA, the CDR3 is TGTGCCAGCAGCCATCTAGGGGATCCTAATGAAAAACTGTTTTTT. Translating gives CASSHLGDPNEKLFF.

This clone has only a few counts. The V call is TRBV5-1, the J call TRBJ2-1; TRBD2 matches 8 bases. V gave up 0 bases and J gave up 8 bases; unmatched junction bases: 4. CDR3 length: 14 amino acids. Germline V gene data show CDR1 as SGHRS and CDR2 as YFSETQ. The CDR3, as DNA: TGCGCCAGCAGCTTGGAACGGGAGGGATATGAGCAGTTCTTC. Protein sequence: CASSLEREGYEQFF.